The clone carrying this T cell receptor beta chain was detected only once. The sample belongs to a study of blood T cell repertoires in COVID-19. Germline V CDR1 and CDR2: MNHEY, SMNVEV (reference sequence). CDR3 size: 15 residues. The J segment lost 4 bases and the V segment lost 2 bases, leaving 4 bases of the junction unmatched. Clones were sequenced by immunoSEQ multiplex PCR, and TCRdb holds only the in-frame ones, with some missing. The data hold about 180,000 clones, with around 86% observed a single time. This TCR was recovered from a man over 45 with active or convalescent COVID-19. The V gene is TRBV27, the J gene TRBJ1-4; 7 positions agree with TRBD1. Sequencing input: peripheral blood. The DNA of the CDR3 is TGTGCCAGCAGTTTAGACGGGACAGATAATGAAAAACTGTTTTTT. Residues: CASSLDGTDNEKLFF.